The clone carrying this T cell receptor beta chain was seen only a few times. The length of the CDR3 is 12 residues. With 7 bases removed from V and 5 bases from J, the gap between germline ends came to 11 bases. Germline CDR1 is SNHLY and CDR2 is FYNNEI. These data are taken from a study of blood T cells in healthy people across ages. A second PCR, run for roughly 6 to 11 cycles, used a sample-barcoded 5' primer plus a J-beta primer mix. TCRdb passed the 5' RACE reads through MiXCR, listing each CDR3 protein once. This table holds over 1,500,000 distinct CDR3 sequences, about 49% found once. This rearrangement joins TRBV2 to TRBJ2-5; D is perhaps TRBD1 (6 bases). The sequenced sample consisted of blood. The sequence came from a woman between 40 and 55 years old in good health. Here the CDR3 reads CASKSGAETQYF. In nucleotides, the CDR3 is TGTGCCAGCAAGTCAGGGGCGGAGACCCAGTACTTC.